The subject of this entry is one T cell receptor beta chain. The primer mix had 60 Vbeta and 13 Jbeta primers. Sequenced by immunoSEQ multiplex PCR; TCRdb stores in-frame clones only, minus some. The repertoire holds 150,000 to 200,000 clones, with approximately 82% as singletons. These data come from a study of cytomegalovirus exposure and HLA in healthy donors. With 9 bases removed from V and 0 bases from J, the gap between germline ends came to 14 bases. This CDR3 contains 14 residues. Per the germline V gene, CDR1 is MNHEY and CDR2 is SVGAGI. The sequenced material came from PBMCs. The chain links TRBV6-5 to TRBJ1-1; D unclear. The sequence was obtained from a male donor in good health and CMV-seronegative. DNA for the CDR3: TGTGCCAGTTCGGTGGGAGTGATGAACACTGAAGCTTTCTTT. As protein: CASSVGVMNTEAFF.